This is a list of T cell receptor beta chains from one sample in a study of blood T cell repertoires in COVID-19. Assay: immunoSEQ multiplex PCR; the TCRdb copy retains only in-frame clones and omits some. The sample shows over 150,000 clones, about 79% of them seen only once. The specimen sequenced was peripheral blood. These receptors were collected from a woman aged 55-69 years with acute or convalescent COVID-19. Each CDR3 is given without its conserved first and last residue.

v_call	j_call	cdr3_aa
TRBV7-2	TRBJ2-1	ASSEGLHWDEQF
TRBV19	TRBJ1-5	ASSPQGQGITEPQH
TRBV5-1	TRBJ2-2	ASSFPGGTGELF
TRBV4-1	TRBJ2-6	ASSLEGGAGANVLT
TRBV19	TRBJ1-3	ASSSQGARNTIY
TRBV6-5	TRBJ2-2	ASSKSGVNTGELF
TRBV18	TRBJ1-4	ASSPIEGANEKLF
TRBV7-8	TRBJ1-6	ASSPRTAHDNSPLH
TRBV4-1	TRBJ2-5	ASSQDGTLKETQY
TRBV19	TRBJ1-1	ASTLRGAVAEAF
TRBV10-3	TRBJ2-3	AISQGSDTQY
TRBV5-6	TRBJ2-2	ASSFSGGGLATGELF
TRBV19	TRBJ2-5	ASSIRGQEVWETQY
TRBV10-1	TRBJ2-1	ASSEEVASGDDEQF
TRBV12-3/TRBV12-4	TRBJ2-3	ASSLWTADTQY
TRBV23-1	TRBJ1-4	ASTCGQGTNEKLF
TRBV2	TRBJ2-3	ASSAGTNTDTQY
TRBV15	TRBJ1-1	ATSRETYRDTEAF
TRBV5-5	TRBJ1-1	ASSWDSWNTEAF
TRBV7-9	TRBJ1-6	ATQLEGSLTSSPLH
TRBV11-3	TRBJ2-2	ASSLTTSNTGELF
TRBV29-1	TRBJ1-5	SVESAPGQPQH
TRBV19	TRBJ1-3	ASKAGRGNTIY
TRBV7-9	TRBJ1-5	ASSFNGGQPQH
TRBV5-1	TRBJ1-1	ASSLGSGNTEAF
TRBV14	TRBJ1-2	ASSPWTGSYGYT
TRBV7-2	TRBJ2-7	ASSLDGGSYEQY
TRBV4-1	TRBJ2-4	ASSQEVDKNIQY
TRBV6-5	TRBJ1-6	ASSFDRVGGPLH
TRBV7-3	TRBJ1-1	ASSRRDSTEAF
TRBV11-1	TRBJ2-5	ASSPDRSQETQY
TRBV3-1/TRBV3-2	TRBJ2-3	ASSLRTVSTDTQY
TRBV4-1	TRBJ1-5	ASSQDQGQYQPQH
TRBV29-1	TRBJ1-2	SVSDDSYGYT
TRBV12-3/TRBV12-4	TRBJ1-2	ASSLRDGYT
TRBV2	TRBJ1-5	ASSGTGGNQPQH
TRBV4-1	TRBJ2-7	ASSAISTGSYEQY
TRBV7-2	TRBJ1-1	ASSSRQSGTEAF
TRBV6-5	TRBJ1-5	ASSMDRGHQPQH
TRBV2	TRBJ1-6	ASSLGLPLH
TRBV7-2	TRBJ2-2	ASSSDRGRRTGELF
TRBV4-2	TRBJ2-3	ASSQDLGVDWDTQY
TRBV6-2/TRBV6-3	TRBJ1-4	ASSYPGQGVEKLF
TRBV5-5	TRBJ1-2	ASSEGTTAHYGYT
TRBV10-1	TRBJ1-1	ASSGQGGAEAF
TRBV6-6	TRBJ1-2	ASSNFRDRGNYGYT
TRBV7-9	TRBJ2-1	ASSFPVDEQF
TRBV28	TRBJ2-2	ASSWGTDTGELF
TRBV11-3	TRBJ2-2	ASSSRTGAGELF
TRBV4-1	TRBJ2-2	ASSQEAGGSTGELF
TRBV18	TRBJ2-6	ASSPVLGAVAGANVLT
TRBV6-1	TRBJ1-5	ASSESERQPQH
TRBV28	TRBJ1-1	ATFDPRGLTFEAF